Following are 17 T cell receptor beta chains from one sample sequenced in a study of cytomegalovirus exposure and HLA in healthy donors. 60 Vbeta and 13 Jbeta primers were used in PCR. Some clones are missing from TCRdb's copy, which holds only in-frame ones; the method was immunoSEQ multiplex PCR. The sample records 85,000 to 90,000 clones, 90% being singletons. The sequenced material came from PBMCs. These receptors were collected from a man younger than 30 in good health and CMV-seronegative.

CDR3 DNA: TGTGCCAGCAGTAACGGGGGCGAGCAGTACTTC. Protein: CASSNGGEQYF. V is TRBV28 and J is TRBJ2-7, with D possibly matching TRBD2 (6 bases). The germline gives CDR1 MDHEN, CDR2 SYDVKM. CDR3 size: 11 residues. The germline V and J ends were trimmed by 5 bases and 6 bases, with 8 bases remaining between them.

The V gene is TRBV6-1, the J gene TRBJ2-3; D is perhaps TRBD2 (5 bases). This CDR3 is built from 14 residues. V shed 3 bases and J shed 3 bases, with 10 bases lying between them. Germline V gene sequence: CDR1 MNHNS, CDR2 SASEGT. In DNA form, the CDR3 reads TGTGCCAGCAGTGATGCTGGGGAGACAGATACGCAGTATTTT. This sequence encodes CASSDAGETDTQYF.

The chain employs TRBV5-1 and TRBJ2-6, with D maybe TRBD1 (6 bases). In germline, CDR1 is SGHRS, CDR2 YFSETQ. With 4 bases removed from V and 4 bases from J, the gap between germline ends came to 12 bases. The length of the CDR3 is 15 residues. The CDR3 loop is CASSPGAVGANVLTF. DNA for the CDR3: TGCGCCAGCAGCCCAGGGGCGGTGGGGGCCAACGTCCTGACTTTC.

The genes are TRBV28 and TRBJ1-2; TRBD1 matches at 9 bases. Germline loops: CDR1 MDHEN, CDR2 SYDVKM. The CDR3 loop spans 15 amino acids. CDR3 nucleotide sequence: TGTTCAGTCTATATACCGGGACAGGGAGTCTATGGCTACACCTTC. Protein product: CSVYIPGQGVYGYTF.

The genes are TRBV10-3 and TRBJ2-7; 9 nucleotides match TRBD1. Germline assignment: CDR1 ENHRY and CDR2 SYGVKD. CDR3 length equals 13 residues. V dropped 9 bases and J dropped 0; count of bases not matched to a gene: 3. The CDR3 nucleotides read TGTGCCATAAGGACAGGGGACTCCTACGAGCAGTACTTC. Amino acid sequence: CAIRTGDSYEQYF.

The chain recombines TRBV5-1 with TRBJ1-4; 8 nucleotides agree with TRBD1. Unmatched junction bases numbered 6, after V lost 3 bases and J lost 8 bases. The CDR3 extends over 14 amino acids. Germline V gene data show CDR1 as SGHRS and CDR2 as YFSETQ. CDR3 region: CASSWDRRGEKLFF. CDR3 bases: TGCGCCAGCAGCTGGGACAGGCGCGGCGAAAAACTGTTTTTT.

About this clone itself: Given the absence of the conserved phenylalanine or tryptophan at the CDR3 end, a read error is likely. The chain employs TRBV30 and TRBJ2-3; D is undetermined. Germline CDR1 GTSNPN, CDR2 SVGIG (reference sequence). V was trimmed by 3 bases and J by 6 bases, leaving 7 bases between them. The CDR3 is 11 amino acids. Here the CDR3 DNA reads TGTGCCTGGAGGAGGCTGGATACGCAGTATGTT. Translation: CAWRRLDTQYV.

The chain links TRBV7-6 to TRBJ2-7, with TRBD1 as a possible D gene (6 bases). The length of the CDR3 is 13 residues. V was cut by 1 base and J by 2 bases, with 6 bases left in between. Looked up from germline, CDR1 is SGHVS and CDR2 is FNYEAQ. The CDR3 is CASSLGTAYEQYF. The CDR3 DNA is TGTGCCAGCAGCTTAGGGACAGCCTACGAGCAGTACTTC.

The chain carries TRBV12-5 and TRBJ2-7; D might be TRBD1 (6 bases). V was cut by 1 base and J by 6 bases, with 10 bases left in between. The CDR3 totals 13 residues. Germline lookup yields CDR1 LGHNT and CDR2 FRNRAP. In DNA form, the CDR3 reads TGTGCTAGTGGTTTGGGTCAGGGGAGCGAGCAGTACTTC. Amino acids: CASGLGQGSEQYF.

The chain is built from TRBV5-6 and TRBJ1-5; TRBD1 agrees at 7 bases. CDR3 length: 15 amino acids. J gave up 3 bases and V 1 base, and 4 bases lay outside the gene matches. The germline V gene encodes CDR1 SGHDT and CDR2 YYEEEE. CDR3 region: CASSLSGGLNQPQHF. The CDR3 DNA follows: TGTGCCAGCAGCTTGTCAGGGGGGCTCAATCAGCCCCAGCATTTT.

In its sample, this clone was seen a few times. The CDR3 sequence: CASSVGAGLETQYF. CDR3 nucleotide sequence: TGTGCCAGCAGCGTGGGCGCAGGCCTAGAGACCCAGTACTTC. The V call is TRBV7-7, the J call TRBJ2-5; D remains ambiguous. Trimming pared 5 bases from V and 4 bases from J, leaving 14 bases between. The CDR3 loop spans 14 amino acids. In germline, CDR1 is SSHAT, CDR2 FNYEAQ (reference sequence).

The rearrangement uses TRBV28 and TRBJ1-1; 7 nucleotides line up with TRBD1. From germline, CDR1 is MDHEN and CDR2 SYDVKM. There are 14 residues in the CDR3. J was trimmed by 7 bases and V by 0 bases; bases with no gene match: 5. The CDR3 spells CASSLWKGAGEAFF. For the CDR3, the DNA is TGTGCCAGCAGTTTATGGAAGGGGGCTGGTGAAGCTTTCTTT.

The chain joins TRBV4-3 to TRBJ2-7; TRBD2 matches 10 bases. The CDR3 has 20 residues. V shed 3 bases and J 3 bases; nucleotides not matched to a gene: 20. Looked up from germline, CDR1 is LGHNA and CDR2 is YSLEER. The CDR3 loop is CASSQGVAGGQTAQIYEQYF. The CDR3 DNA reads as TGCGCCAGCAGCCAGGGCGTAGCGGGAGGCCAAACAGCCCAGATCTACGAGCAGTACTTC.

This clone has just one count. The chain combines TRBV28 with TRBJ1-4, with 12 bases matching TRBD1. The CDR3 spans 16 residues. Germline V gene sequence: CDR1 MDHEN, CDR2 SYDVKM. Trimming removed 10 bases from V and 11 bases from J; junction bases left unmatched: 17. CDR3 in DNA: TGTGCCACCCGGGGGGACAGGGGGCAGGACCGAAATAAACTGTTTTTT. The encoded protein is CATRGDRGQDRNKLFF.

The V call is TRBV4-2, the J call TRBJ2-1; 15 bases align to TRBD2. Per germline, CDR1 LGHNA and CDR2 YNFKEQ. There are 16 residues in the CDR3. V lost 4 bases, J lost 7 bases, and 5 bases stayed unmatched. CDR3 nucleotide sequence: TGTGCCAGCAGCCGACCCGGGACTAGCGGGGGGAATGAGCAGTTCTTC. The encoded protein is CASSRPGTSGGNEQFF.

The chain carries TRBV19 and TRBJ1-5; TRBD1 matches 8 bases. V dropped 4 bases and J dropped 0; count of bases not matched to a gene: 8. The length of the CDR3 is 17 residues. Germline CDR1 and CDR2: LNHDA and SQIVND (reference sequence). The CDR3 DNA reads as TGTGCCAGTAGTACTAGACAGGGGATACCTAGCAATCAGCCCCAGCATTTT. It translates to CASSTRQGIPSNQPQHF.

The count of this clone is one. The V and J genes are TRBV25-1 and TRBJ2-3, with 7 nucleotides matching TRBD2. With 4 bases clipped from V and 0 bases from J, the junction kept 4 bases outside the gene matches. CDR3 length equals 15 residues. CDR1 and CDR2 from the germline V gene are MGHDK and SYGVNS. CDR3 bases: TGTGCCAGCAGTGCTGGGGGGGGGAGCACAGATACGCAGTATTTT. Amino acid sequence: CASSAGGGSTDTQYF.